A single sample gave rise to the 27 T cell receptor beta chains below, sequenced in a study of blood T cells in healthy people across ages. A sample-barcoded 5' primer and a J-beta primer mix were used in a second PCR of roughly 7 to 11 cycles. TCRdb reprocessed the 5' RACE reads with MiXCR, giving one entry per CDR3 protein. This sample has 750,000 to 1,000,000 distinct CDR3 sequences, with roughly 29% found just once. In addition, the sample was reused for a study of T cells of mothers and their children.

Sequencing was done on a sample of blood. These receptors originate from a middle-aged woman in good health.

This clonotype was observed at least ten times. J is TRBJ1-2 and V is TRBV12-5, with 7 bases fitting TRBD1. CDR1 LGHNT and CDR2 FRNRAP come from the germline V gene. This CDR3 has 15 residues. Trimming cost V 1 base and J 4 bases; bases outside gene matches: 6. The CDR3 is CASGLAKGQIYGYTF. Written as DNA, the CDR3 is TGTGCTAGTGGTTTGGCCAAGGGACAGATCTATGGCTACACCTTC.

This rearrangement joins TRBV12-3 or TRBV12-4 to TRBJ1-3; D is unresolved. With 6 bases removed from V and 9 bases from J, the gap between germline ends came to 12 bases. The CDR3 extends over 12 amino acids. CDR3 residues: CASSRSRGTIYF. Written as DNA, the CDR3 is TGTGCCAGCAGCCGCTCCCGGGGCACCATATATTTT.

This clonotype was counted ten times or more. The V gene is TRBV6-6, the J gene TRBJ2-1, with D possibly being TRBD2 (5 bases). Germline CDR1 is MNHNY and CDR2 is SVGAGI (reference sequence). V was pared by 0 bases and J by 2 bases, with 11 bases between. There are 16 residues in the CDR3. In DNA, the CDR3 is TGTGCCAGCAGTTACTCGAGGGCAGGCCCCTACAATGAGCAGTTCTTC. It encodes CASSYSRAGPYNEQFF.

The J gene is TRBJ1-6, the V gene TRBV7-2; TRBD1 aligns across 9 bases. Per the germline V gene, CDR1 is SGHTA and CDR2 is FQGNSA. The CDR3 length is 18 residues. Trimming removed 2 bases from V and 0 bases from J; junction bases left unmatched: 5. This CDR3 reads CASSLSMTGGSYNSPLHF. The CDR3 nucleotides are TGTGCCAGCAGCTTATCAATGACAGGGGGCTCCTATAATTCACCCCTCCACTTT. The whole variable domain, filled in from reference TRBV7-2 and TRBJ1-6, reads GAGVSQSPSNKVTEKGKDVELRCDPISGHTALYWYRQSLGQGLEFLIYFQGNSAPDKSGLPSDRFSAERTGGSVSTLTIQRTQQEDSAVYLCASSLSMTGGSYNSPLHFGNGTRLTVT.

The DNA for the CDR3 is TGCAGCAAAACTCGGGACTACGGGGATGAGCAGTTCTTC. Translation: CSKTRDYGDEQFF. The chain couples TRBV29-1 to TRBJ2-1; 7 bases are a match to TRBD2. This CDR3 comprises 13 residues. The J segment lost 8 bases and the V segment lost 8 bases, leaving 12 bases of the junction unmatched. CDR1 is SQVTM, CDR2 ANQGSEA, per germline.

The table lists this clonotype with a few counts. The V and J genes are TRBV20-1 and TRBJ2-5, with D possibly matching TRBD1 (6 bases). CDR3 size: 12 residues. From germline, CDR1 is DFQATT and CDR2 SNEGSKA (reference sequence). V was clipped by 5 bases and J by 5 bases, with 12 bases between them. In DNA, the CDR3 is TGCAGTGCTGCCAGGGGATGGGAGACCCAGTACTTC. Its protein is CSAARGWETQYF.

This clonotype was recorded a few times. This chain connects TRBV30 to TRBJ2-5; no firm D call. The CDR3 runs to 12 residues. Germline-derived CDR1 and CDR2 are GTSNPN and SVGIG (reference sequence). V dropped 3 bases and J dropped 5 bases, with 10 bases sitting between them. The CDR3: CAWREAAETQYF. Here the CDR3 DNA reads TGTGCCTGGAGAGAGGCGGCGGAGACCCAGTACTTC.

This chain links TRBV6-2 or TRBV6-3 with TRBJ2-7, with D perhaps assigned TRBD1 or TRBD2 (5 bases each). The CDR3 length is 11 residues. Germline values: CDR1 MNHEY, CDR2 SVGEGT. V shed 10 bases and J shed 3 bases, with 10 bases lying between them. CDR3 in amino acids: CATGALYEQYF. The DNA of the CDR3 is TGTGCCACCGGGGCTCTCTACGAGCAGTACTTC.

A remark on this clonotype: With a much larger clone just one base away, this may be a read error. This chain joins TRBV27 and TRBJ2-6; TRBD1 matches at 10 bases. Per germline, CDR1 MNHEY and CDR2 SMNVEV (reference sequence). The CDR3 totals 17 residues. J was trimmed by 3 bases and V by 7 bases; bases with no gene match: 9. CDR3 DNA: TGTGCCAGCAATTCTCGACAGGGGGCTGATGGGGCCAACGTCCTGACTTTC. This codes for CASNSRQGADGANVLTF.

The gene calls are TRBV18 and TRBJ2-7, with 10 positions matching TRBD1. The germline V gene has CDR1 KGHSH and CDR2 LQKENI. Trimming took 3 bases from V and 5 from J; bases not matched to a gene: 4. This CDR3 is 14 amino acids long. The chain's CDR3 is CASSPGQGYDEQYF. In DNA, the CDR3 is TGTGCCAGCTCACCGGGACAGGGGTACGACGAGCAGTACTTC.

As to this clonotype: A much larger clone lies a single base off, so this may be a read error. As DNA, the CDR3 is TGCAGCGTTGCGAAAGCGGGGGCCTCCTACAATGAGCAGGTCTTC. Its translation: CSVAKAGASYNEQVF. This sequence joins TRBV29-1 and TRBJ2-1; 8 nucleotides match TRBD2. From germline, CDR1 is SQVTM and CDR2 ANQGSEA. The CDR3 has 15 residues.

In DNA form, the CDR3 reads TGTGCCAGCAGTGGGACAGGGGGCGCGGAGAGCGCAGATGCGGAGTATTTT. Translating gives CASSGTGGAESADAEYF. The chain has TRBV12-3 or TRBV12-4 and TRBJ2-3; 12 nucleotides match TRBD1. V shed 5 bases, J shed 13 bases, and the junction held 19 bases outside the gene matches. This CDR3 comprises 17 residues.

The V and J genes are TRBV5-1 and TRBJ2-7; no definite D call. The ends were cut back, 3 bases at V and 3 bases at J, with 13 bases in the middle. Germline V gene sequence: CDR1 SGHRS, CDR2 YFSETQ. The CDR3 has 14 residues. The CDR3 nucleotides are TGCGCCAGCAGCTGGCGACTGGACGGCTACGAGCAGTACTTC. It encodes CASSWRLDGYEQYF.

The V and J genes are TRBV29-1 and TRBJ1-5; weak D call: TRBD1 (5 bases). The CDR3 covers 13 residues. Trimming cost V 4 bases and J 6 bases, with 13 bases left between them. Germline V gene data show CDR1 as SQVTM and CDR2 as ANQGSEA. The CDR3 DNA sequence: TGCAGCGTTGCAGGGACTATGGGTCAGCCCCAGCATTTT. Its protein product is CSVAGTMGQPQHF.

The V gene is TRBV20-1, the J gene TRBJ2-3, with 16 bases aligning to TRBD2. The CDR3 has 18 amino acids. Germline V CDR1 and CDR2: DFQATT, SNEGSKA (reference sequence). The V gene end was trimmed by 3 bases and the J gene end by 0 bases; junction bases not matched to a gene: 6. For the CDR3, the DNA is TGCAGTGCTAGGGGGACTAGCGGGAGGGCCCCGAGCACAGATACGCAGTATTTT. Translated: CSARGTSGRAPSTDTQYF.

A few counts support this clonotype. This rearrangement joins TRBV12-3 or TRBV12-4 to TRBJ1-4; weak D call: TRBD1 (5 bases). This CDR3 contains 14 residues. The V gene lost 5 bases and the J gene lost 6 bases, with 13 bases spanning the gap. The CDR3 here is CASSHRLLDEKLFF. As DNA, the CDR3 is TGTGCCAGCAGTCACAGGCTTCTGGATGAAAAACTGTTTTTT.

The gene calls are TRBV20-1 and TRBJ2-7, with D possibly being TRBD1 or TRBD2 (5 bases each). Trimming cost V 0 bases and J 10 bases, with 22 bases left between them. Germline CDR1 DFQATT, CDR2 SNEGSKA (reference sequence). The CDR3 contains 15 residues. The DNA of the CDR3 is TGCAGTGCTAGAGATTTGAGGGGTGTTGCGGAGACCCAGTACGTC. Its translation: CSARDLRGVAETQYV.

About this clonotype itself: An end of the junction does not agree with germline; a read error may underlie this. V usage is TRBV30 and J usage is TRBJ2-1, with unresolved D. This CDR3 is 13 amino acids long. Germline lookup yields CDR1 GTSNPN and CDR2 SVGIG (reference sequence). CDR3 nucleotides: TGTGCGTGGACCCAGCAACTACGCAATGAGCAGTTCTTC. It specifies CAWTQQLRNEQFF.

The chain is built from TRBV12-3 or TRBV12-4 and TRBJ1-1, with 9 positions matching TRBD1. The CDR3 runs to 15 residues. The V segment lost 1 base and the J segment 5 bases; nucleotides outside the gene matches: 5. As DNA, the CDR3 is TGTGCCAGCAGTTTAGTGGGGACAGGGAGGACTGAAGCTTTCTTT. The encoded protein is CASSLVGTGRTEAFF.

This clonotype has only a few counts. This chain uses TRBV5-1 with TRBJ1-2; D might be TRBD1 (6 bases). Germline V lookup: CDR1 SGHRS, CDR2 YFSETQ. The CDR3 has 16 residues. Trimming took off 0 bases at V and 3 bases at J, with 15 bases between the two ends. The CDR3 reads CASSLVKGRGDYGYTF. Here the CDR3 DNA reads TGCGCCAGCAGCTTGGTGAAAGGCAGGGGCGACTATGGCTACACCTTC.

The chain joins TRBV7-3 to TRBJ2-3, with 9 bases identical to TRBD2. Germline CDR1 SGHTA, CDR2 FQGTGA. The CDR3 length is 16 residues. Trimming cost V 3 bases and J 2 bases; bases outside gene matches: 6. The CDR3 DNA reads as TGTGCCAGCAGCTTGGGAGCGGGGGGAGACACAGATACGCAGTATTTT. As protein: CASSLGAGGDTDTQYF.

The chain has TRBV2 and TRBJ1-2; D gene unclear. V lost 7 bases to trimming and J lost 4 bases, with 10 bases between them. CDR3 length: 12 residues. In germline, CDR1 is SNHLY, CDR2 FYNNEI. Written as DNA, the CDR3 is TGTGCCAGCATGGAGGGCTCCTATGGCTACACCTTC. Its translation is CASMEGSYGYTF.

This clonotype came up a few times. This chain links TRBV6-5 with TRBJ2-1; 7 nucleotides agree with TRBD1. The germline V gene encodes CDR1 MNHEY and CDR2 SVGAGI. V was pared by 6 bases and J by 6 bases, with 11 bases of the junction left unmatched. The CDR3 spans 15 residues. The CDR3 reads CASRHRDSASNEQFF. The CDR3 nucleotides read TGTGCCAGCAGACACCGGGACAGTGCAAGCAATGAGCAGTTCTTC.

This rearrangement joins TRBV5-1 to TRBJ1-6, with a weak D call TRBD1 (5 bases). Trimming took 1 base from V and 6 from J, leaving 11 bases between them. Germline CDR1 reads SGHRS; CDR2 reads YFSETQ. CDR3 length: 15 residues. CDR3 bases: TGCGCCAGCAGCTTGCGGGGACTGCCTAATTCACCCCTCCACTTT. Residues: CASSLRGLPNSPLHF.

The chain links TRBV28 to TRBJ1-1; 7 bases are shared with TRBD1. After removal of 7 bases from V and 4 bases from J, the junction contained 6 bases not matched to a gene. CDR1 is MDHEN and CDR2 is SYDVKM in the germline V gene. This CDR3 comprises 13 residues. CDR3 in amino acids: CASKWTGSTEAFF. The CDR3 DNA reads TGTGCCAGCAAGTGGACAGGATCCACTGAAGCTTTCTTT.

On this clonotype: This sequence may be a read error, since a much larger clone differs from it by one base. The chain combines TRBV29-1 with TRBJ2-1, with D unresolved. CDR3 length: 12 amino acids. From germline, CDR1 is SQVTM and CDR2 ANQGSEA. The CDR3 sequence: CSAYIGLNEQCF. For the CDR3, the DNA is TGCAGCGCCTATATAGGGCTAAATGAGCAGTGCTTC.

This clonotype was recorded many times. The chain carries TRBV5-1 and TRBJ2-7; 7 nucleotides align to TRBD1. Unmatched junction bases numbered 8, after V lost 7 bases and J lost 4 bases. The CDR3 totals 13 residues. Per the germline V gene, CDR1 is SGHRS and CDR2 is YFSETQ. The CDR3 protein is CASRWDRGYEQYF. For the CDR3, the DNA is TGCGCCAGCCGCTGGGACAGAGGGTACGAGCAGTACTTC.